The present T cell receptor (beta chain) was sequenced within a study of neoadjuvant anti-PD-1 for oral cavity cancer. Study summary: Non-progressing patients received a fourth nivolumab dose near day 43, then surgery on days 50-56.

Sequencing used immunoSEQ multiplex PCR; TCRdb keeps in-frame clones, though not all of them. This sample has around 70,000 clones, with about 88% found just once. Details on this clone: Its antigen is currently unknown.

Described time point: after neoadjuvant nivolumab, at surgical resection. The germline gives CDR1 SGHAT, CDR2 FQNNGV. This CDR3 contains 16 residues. Losses at the gene ends were 1 base for V and 9 bases for J; bases not matched to a gene: 9. Findings and caveats of the study: With three patients per group, TCR findings need larger cohorts.

The receptor comes from a person between 40 and 79 years old with oral cavity squamous cell carcinoma. V is TRBV11-2 and J is TRBJ2-1; TRBD2 matches 10 bases. The starting material was PBMCs, obtained after nivolumab (anti-PD-1) treatment. For the CDR3, the DNA is TGTGCCAGCAGCTTAGGGGCTAGCGGGAGTGAGGGTGAGCAGTTCTTC. This translates into CASSLGASGSEGEQFF. The full variable domain, in which reference TRBV11-2 and TRBJ2-1 provide the parts outside the CDR3, is EAGVAQSPRYKIIEKRQSVAFWCNPISGHATLYWYQQILGQGPKLLIQFQNNGVVDDSQLPKDRFSAERLKGVDSTLKIQPAKLEDSAVYLCASSLGASGSEGEQFFGPGTRLTVL.